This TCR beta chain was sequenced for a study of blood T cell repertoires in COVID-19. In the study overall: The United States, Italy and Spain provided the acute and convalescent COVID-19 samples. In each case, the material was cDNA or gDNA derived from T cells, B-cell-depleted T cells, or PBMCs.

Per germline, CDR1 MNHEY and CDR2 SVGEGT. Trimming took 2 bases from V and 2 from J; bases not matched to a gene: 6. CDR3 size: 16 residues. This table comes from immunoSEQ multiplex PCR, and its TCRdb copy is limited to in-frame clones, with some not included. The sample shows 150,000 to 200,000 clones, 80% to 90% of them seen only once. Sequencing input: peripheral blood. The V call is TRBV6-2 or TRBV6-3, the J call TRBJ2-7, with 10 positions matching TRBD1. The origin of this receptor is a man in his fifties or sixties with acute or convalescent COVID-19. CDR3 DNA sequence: TGTGCCAGCAGTTACAACCCCGGACAGGGGGCCTACGAGCAGTACTTC. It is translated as CASSYNPGQGAYEQYF.